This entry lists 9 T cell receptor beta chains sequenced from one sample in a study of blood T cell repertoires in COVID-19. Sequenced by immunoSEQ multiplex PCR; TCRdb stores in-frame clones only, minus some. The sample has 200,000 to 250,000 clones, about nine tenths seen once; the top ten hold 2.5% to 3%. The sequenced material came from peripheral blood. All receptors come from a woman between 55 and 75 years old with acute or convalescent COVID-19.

The CDR3: CSARTDPYEQYF. The CDR3 DNA reads as TGCAGCGCGAGGACAGACCCCTACGAGCAGTACTTC. This rearrangement joins TRBV29-1 to TRBJ2-7, with a possible D match to TRBD1 (6 bases). From germline, CDR1 is SQVTM and CDR2 ANQGSEA. The CDR3 sequence is 12 residues long. V lost 7 bases and J 2 bases, leaving 12 bases between the germline ends.

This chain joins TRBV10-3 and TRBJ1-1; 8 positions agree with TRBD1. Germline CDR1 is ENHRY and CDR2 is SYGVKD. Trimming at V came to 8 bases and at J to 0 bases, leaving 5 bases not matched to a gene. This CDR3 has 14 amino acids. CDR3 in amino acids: CAIQGAGVNTEAFF. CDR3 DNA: TGTGCCATCCAGGGGGCGGGGGTGAACACTGAAGCTTTCTTT.

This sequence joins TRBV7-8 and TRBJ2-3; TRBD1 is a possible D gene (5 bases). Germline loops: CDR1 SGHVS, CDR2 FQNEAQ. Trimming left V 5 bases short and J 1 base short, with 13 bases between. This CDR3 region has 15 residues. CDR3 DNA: TGTGCCAGCAGCCACCCAGGGCCCCGCACAGATACGCAGTATTTT. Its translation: CASSHPGPRTDTQYF.

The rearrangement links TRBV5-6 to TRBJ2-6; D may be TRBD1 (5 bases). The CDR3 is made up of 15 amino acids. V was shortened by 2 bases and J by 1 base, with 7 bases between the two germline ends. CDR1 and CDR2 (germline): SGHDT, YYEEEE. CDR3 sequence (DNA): TGTGCCAGCAGCTTCCGACAGTCTGGGGCCAACGTCCTGACTTTC. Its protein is CASSFRQSGANVLTF.

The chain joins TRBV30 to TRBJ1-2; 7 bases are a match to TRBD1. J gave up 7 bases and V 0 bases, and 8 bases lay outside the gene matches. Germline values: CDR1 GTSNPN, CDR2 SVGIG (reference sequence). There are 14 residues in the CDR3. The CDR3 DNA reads TGTGCCTGGAGTGTGGGCAGGGGGATCGGTGGCTACACCTTC. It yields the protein CAWSVGRGIGGYTF.

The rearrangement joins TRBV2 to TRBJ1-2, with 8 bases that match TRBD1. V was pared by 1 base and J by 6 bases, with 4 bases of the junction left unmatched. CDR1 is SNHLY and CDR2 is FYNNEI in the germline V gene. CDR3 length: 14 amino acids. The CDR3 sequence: CASSEGTGSHGYTF. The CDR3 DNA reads TGTGCCAGCAGTGAAGGGACAGGGAGCCATGGCTACACCTTC.

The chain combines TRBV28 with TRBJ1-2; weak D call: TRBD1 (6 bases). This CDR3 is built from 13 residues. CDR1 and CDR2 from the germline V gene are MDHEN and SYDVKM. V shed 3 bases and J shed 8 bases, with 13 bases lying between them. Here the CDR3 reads CASSFPQGQGYTF. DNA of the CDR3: TGTGCCAGCAGTTTTCCCCAGGGACAAGGCTACACCTTC.

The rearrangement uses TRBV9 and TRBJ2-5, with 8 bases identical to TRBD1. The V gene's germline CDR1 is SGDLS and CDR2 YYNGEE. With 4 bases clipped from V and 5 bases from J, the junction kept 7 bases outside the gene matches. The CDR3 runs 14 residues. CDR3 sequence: CASSFNRGAETQYF. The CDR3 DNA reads TGTGCCAGCAGCTTTAACAGGGGGGCGGAGACCCAGTACTTC. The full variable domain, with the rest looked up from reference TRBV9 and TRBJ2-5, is DSGVTQTPKHLITATGQRVTLRCSPRSGDLSVYWYQQSLDQGLQFLIQYYNGEERAKGNILERFSAQQFPDLHSELNLSSLELGDSALYFCASSFNRGAETQYFGPGTRLLVL.

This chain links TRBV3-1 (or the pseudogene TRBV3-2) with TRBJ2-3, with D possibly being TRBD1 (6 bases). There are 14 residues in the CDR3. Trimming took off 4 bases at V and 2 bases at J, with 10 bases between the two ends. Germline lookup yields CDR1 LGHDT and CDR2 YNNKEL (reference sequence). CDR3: CASSRGGNTDTQYF. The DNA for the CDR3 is TGTGCCAGCAGCCGTGGGGGCAACACAGATACGCAGTATTTT.